This is a list of T cell receptor beta chains from one sample in a study of blood T cell repertoires in COVID-19. Assay: immunoSEQ multiplex PCR; the TCRdb copy retains only in-frame clones and omits some. Of approximately 290,000 clones listed, approximately 90% are singletons. Sequencing input: peripheral blood. Receptor source: a woman aged 60 to 75 with acute or convalescent COVID-19. Each CDR3 is given with its conserved first and last residue. The D gene is left open where the match is weak. Clone size is given for some rows only: seen once, a few or many times, or a class if the clone is expanded.

TRBD1 14 TRBJ1-1 - TRBV7-3 CASSSTGADTEAFF TGTGCCAGCAGCTCGACAGGGGCGGACACTGAAGCTTTCTTT
- 13 TRBJ1-2 once TRBV4-1 CASSQTGSYGYTF TGCGCCAGCAGCCAAACAGGGTCCTATGGCTACACCTTC
- 14 TRBJ1-1 once TRBV3-1/TRBV3-2 CASSQSPSEPEAFF TGTGCCAGCAGCCAATCGCCTAGCGAGCCTGAAGCTTTCTTT
TRBD1 14 TRBJ1-6 many TRBV30 CAWSVHRGGSPLHF TGTGCCTGGAGTGTGCACAGGGGAGGTTCACCCCTCCACTTT
- 13 TRBJ2-7 - TRBV10-2 CASSESKSSEQYF TGCGCCAGCAGTGAGTCGAAGAGCTCCGAGCAGTACTTC
- 15 TRBJ1-2 once TRBV4-3 CASSQDRRGGYGYTF TGCGCCAGCAGCCAAGATCGACGAGGTGGCTATGGCTACACCTTC
TRBD1 14 TRBJ1-2 - TRBV18 CASSSGTVNYGYTF TGTGCCAGCTCTTCCGGGACAGTTAACTATGGCTACACCTTC
TRBD1 14 TRBJ1-1 - TRBV15 CATSRDGTGDQAFF TGTGCCACCAGCAGAGATGGGACAGGGGACCAAGCTTTCTTT
TRBD1 17 TRBJ2-4 once TRBV4-1 CASSLGTGVGAKNIQYF TGCGCCAGCAGCCTCGGGACAGGGGTTGGTGCCAAAAACATTCAGTACTTC
TRBD1 16 TRBJ1-2 - TRBV5-6 CASSPDRGNLNYGYTF TGTGCCAGCAGCCCGGACAGGGGGAACCTTAACTATGGCTACACCTTC
- 14 TRBJ1-1 - TRBV19 CASRYVSMNTEAFF TGTGCCAGTAGATACGTTAGCATGAACACTGAAGCTTTCTTT
TRBD2 16 TRBJ2-3 - TRBV3-1/TRBV3-2 CASSRLAGQSTDTQYF TGTGCCAGCAGCCGACTAGCGGGGCAGAGCACAGATACGCAGTATTTT
TRBD1 16 TRBJ1-6 - TRBV5-1 CASSPSAGGLDSPLHF TGCGCCAGCAGCCCCTCTGCAGGGGGCTTGGATTCACCCCTCCACTTT
TRBD2 14 TRBJ2-3 - TRBV29-1 CSVALAANPDTQYF TGCAGCGTGGCACTAGCGGCCAATCCAGATACGCAGTATTTT
- 15 TRBJ1-2 - TRBV27 CASSLPDPGRYGYTF TGTGCCAGCAGTTTACCTGACCCGGGGAGATATGGCTACACCTTC
- 11 TRBJ1-1 - TRBV7-9 CASSLRSEAFF TGTGCCAGCAGCTTACGGTCTGAAGCTTTCTTT
- 13 TRBJ2-7 - TRBV28 CASSFIGIYEQYF TGTGCCAGCAGTTTTATTGGCATTTACGAGCAGTACTTC
TRBD1 13 TRBJ1-5 - TRBV14 CASSRDRGQPQHF TGTGCCAGCAGCCGGGACAGGGGACAGCCCCAGCATTTT
- 15 TRBJ1-5 - TRBV7-2 CASSPYRESNQPQHF TGTGCCAGCAGCCCGTACAGGGAGAGCAATCAGCCCCAGCATTTT
TRBD1 14 TRBJ1-2 - TRBV5-1 CASSLAGTGDGYTF TGCGCCAGCAGCTTGGCAGGGACAGGGGATGGCTACACCTTC
TRBD2 16 TRBJ2-2 once TRBV6-6 CASIQAGAPNTGELFF TGTGCCAGCATTCAAGCGGGGGCTCCCAACACCGGGGAGCTGTTTTTT
TRBD1 14 TRBJ1-6 - TRBV2 CASSTGAWNSPLHF TGTGCCAGCAGTACAGGGGCCTGGAATTCACCCCTCCACTTT
- 17 TRBJ2-2 - TRBV4-2 CASSQTPERANTGELFF TGTGCCAGCAGCCAGACCCCCGAGCGCGCGAACACCGGGGAGCTGTTTTTT
- 14 TRBJ1-2 - TRBV5-1 CASSLGDRLYGYTF TGCGCCAGCAGCTTGGGCGACAGACTCTATGGCTACACCTTC
TRBD2 15 TRBJ2-3 - TRBV6-5 CASSPRGGRADTQYF TGTGCCAGCAGTCCGCGGGGGGGCCGCGCAGATACGCAGTATTTT
TRBD2 15 TRBJ2-7 - TRBV5-5 CASSTLSGRDYEQYF TGTGCCAGCAGCACCCTTAGCGGGAGAGACTACGAGCAGTACTTC
TRBD1 17 TRBJ1-2 - TRBV4-2 CASSQDTGGTTNYGYTF TGTGCCAGCAGCCAGGATACAGGGGGCACAACTAACTATGGCTACACCTTC
- 17 TRBJ2-4 - TRBV4-1 CASSQIPPGLAKNIQYF TGCGCCAGCAGCCAGATCCCCCCAGGGCTAGCCAAAAACATTCAGTACTTC
- 13 TRBJ1-1 - TRBV30 CAWSLQVNTEAFF TGTGCCTGGAGTCTCCAGGTAAACACTGAAGCTTTCTTT
- 11 TRBJ1-6 - TRBV28 CASSFKGPLHF TGTGCCAGCAGTTTTAAGGGGCCCCTCCACTTT
- 15 TRBJ2-1 - TRBV11-3 CASSTSGTGGHEQFF TGTGCCAGCTCGACTAGCGGGACAGGGGGCCATGAGCAGTTCTTC
- 15 TRBJ1-2 - TRBV30 CAWRAMAGVNYGYTF TGTGCCTGGAGGGCAATGGCAGGGGTGAACTATGGCTACACCTTC
- 15 TRBJ2-3 - TRBV18 CASSQQDFSFDTQYF TGTGCCAGCTCACAACAAGACTTCTCTTTTGATACGCAGTATTTT
TRBD1 15 TRBJ1-3 - TRBV27 CASSLGTGGGNTIYF TGTGCCAGCAGTTTAGGGACAGGGGGAGGAAACACCATATATTTT
- 18 TRBJ2-1 once TRBV7-5 CARSLGDGGLAGGNEQFF TGTGCCAGAAGCTTAGGTGACGGGGGACTAGCGGGAGGCAATGAGCAGTTCTTC
TRBD2 16 TRBJ2-7 - TRBV20-1 CSASGKAGGPSYEQYF TGCAGTGCTAGTGGGAAAGCGGGAGGGCCCTCCTACGAGCAGTACTTC
- 12 TRBJ2-1 - TRBV24-1 CATSDPNNEQFF TGTGCCACCAGTGACCCTAACAATGAGCAGTTCTTC
TRBD1 13 TRBJ1-2 - TRBV27 CASSHRQGYGYTF TGTGCCAGCAGTCACCGACAGGGGTATGGCTACACCTTC
- 12 TRBJ2-7 - TRBV2 CASSAEVYEQYF TGTGCCAGCAGCGCGGAGGTCTACGAGCAGTACTTC
TRBD2 17 TRBJ2-3 - TRBV28 CASSPGTSGGLTDTQYF TGTGCCAGCAGTCCGGGGACTAGCGGGGGGCTCACAGATACGCAGTATTTT
TRBD2 19 TRBJ2-3 - TRBV18 CASSTDGTSGSARTDTQYF TGTGCCAGCTCAACGGACGGGACTAGCGGGAGTGCGCGAACAGATACGCAGTATTTT
- 18 TRBJ1-3 - TRBV7-6 CASSLAGEALTSGNTIYF TGTGCCAGCAGCTTAGCAGGGGAAGCTTTAACCTCTGGAAACACCATATATTTT
- 14 TRBJ1-2 - TRBV6-4 CASSDSLFDYGYTF TGTGCCAGCAGTGATAGTCTTTTCGACTATGGCTACACCTTC
TRBD1 16 TRBJ2-5 - TRBV9 CASSVVLGTGQETQYF TGTGCCAGCAGCGTAGTCCTTGGGACAGGACAAGAGACCCAGTACTTC
- 14 TRBJ1-4 - TRBV6-5 CASANGQGIEKLFF TGTGCCAGCGCCAACGGTCAGGGCATCGAAAAACTGTTTTTT
- 11 TRBJ2-3 - TRBV30 CAWSTGDTQYF TGTGCCTGGAGTACAGGAGATACGCAGTATTTT